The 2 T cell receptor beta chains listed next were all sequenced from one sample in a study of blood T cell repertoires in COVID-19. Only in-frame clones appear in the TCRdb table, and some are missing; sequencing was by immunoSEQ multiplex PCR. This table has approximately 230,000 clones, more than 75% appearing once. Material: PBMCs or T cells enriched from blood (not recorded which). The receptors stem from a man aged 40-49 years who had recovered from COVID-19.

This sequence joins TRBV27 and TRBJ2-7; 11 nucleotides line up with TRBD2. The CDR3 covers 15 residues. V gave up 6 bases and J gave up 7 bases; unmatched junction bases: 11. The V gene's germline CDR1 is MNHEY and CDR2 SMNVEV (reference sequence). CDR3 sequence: CASSQLAGEGQEQYF. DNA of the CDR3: TGTGCCAGCAGCCAACTAGCGGGAGAGGGTCAGGAGCAGTACTTC.

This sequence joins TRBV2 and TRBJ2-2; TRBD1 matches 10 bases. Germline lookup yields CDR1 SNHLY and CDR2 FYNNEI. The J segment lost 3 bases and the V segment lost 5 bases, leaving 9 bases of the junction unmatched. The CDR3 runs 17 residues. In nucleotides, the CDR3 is TGTGCCAGCAGTCCCCTCACGACAGGGGGCGACACCGGGGAGCTGTTTTTT. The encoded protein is CASSPLTTGGDTGELFF.